This T cell receptor (beta chain) comes out of a study of T cell repertoires in cytomegalovirus infection (dated by TCRdb to between 2017 and 2020). As for the study more broadly: The peptide stimulations were aimed at well-studied HLA-B-restricted epitopes as well as recently identified HLA-C-restricted CMV epitopes, whose presentation resists viral immunomodulation. The HLA type of each donor mattered for the analysis, because public TCR beta signatures pointed to carriage of CMV infection along with the matching HLA type.

Overall results and qualifications from the work: The ex vivo response was dominated by HLA-C-restricted CMV-specific TCR beta clonotypes, and the single most frequent clonotype in two of eight donors was supplied by these HLA-C-restricted clonotypes. In both this cohort and an independent approximately 350-donor cohort, the cumulative frequency of public TCR beta family members distinguished carriers of CMV infection plus the relevant HLA type.

Only a few counts were recorded for this clonotype. The specificity of this receptor is unknown. Base qualities were left out, and no much larger clone turns up one base away. Taken from the germline V gene, the CDR1 and CDR2 loops are SGHVS and FNYEAQ. V is pruned by 7 bases and J by 1 base, leaving 3 bases of the junction without a gene match. The CDR3, cysteine through phenylalanine, is 14 amino acids long. The only DNA kept is the CDR3, 42 bases in frame from the first base. Taken with the paper, the label for treatment or condition translates to: in vitro stimulation with specific CMV peptide epitopes to enrich CMV-specific T cells. The instrument given in TCRdb is Illumina HiSeq 1500. TCRdb applied fastp at Q25 and MiXCR to the public reads, then kept only in-frame beta chains. Each entry is one CDR3 protein sequence, shown with its most common DNA and genes. For this sample there are about 890,000 distinct CDR3 sequences; roughly 30% appear just once. Of the sample, about 14% is held by the ten largest clones.

The chain employs TRBV7-6 and TRBJ2-2, with 7 central nucleotides matching TRBD2. This receptor was taken from a human donor in good health (CMV status not recorded). Some clones in this sample may be carry-over from other donors' samples. The sequenced sample was cultured CD8+ T cells from PBMCs, obtained from culture after CMV antigen stimulation. The sequenced DNA is TGTGCCAGCAAGGCGGGGGTGAACACCGGGGAGCTGTTTTTT. This encodes CASKAGVNTGELFF.